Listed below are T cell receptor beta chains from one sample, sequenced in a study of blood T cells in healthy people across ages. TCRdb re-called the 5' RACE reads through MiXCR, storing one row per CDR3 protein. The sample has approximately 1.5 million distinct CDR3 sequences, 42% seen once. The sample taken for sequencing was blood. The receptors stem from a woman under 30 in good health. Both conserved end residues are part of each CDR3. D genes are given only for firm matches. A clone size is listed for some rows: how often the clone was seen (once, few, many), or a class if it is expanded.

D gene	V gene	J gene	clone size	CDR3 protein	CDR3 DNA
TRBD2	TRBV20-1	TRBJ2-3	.	CSAESSGKITDTQYF	TGCAGTGCGGAATCTAGCGGAAAAATCACAGATACGCAGTATTTT
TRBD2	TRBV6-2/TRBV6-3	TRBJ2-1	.	CASSYWLAGSYNEQFF	TGTGCCAGCAGTTACTGGTTAGCGGGCTCCTACAATGAGCAGTTCTTC
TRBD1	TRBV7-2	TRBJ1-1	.	CASSLNDHRTGGKGAFF	TGTGCCAGCAGCTTAAATGACCACCGGACAGGCGGGAAAGGAGCTTTCTTT
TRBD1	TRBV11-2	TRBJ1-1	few	CASSSGQGPTEAFF	TGTGCCAGCAGCTCAGGACAGGGGCCCACTGAAGCTTTCTTT
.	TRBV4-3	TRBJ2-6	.	CASSQELSTSGANVLTF	TGCGCCAGCAGCCAAGAGCTCAGCACCTCTGGGGCCAACGTCCTGACTTTC
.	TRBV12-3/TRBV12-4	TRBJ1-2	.	CASRLSPEFGYTF	TGTGCCAGCCGTCTCTCGCCAGAGTTTGGCTACACCTTC
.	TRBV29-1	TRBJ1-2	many	CSVSGVLRDGYTF	TGCAGCGTTTCGGGGGTCCTAAGGGATGGCTACACCTTC
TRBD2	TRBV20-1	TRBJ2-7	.	CSARGFTPGTSSYEQYF	TGCAGTGCTAGAGGTTTTACACCCGGGACTAGCTCCTACGAGCAGTACTTC
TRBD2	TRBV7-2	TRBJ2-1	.	CASSLKSGGGRSYDEQFF	TGTGCCAGCAGCTTGAAGAGCGGGGGCGGTAGGTCCTACGATGAGCAGTTCTTC
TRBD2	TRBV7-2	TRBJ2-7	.	CASSLEISGRASEQYF	TGTGCCAGCAGCTTAGAGATTAGCGGGAGGGCCAGTGAGCAGTACTTC
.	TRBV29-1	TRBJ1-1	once	CSVEFSMNTEAFF	TGCAGCGTAGAGTTTTCCATGAACACTGAAGCTTTCTTT
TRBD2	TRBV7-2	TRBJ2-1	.	CASSLARTSVPLYNEQFF	TGTGCCAGCAGCTTAGCCCGGACTAGCGTACCCCTTTACAATGAGCAGTTCTTC
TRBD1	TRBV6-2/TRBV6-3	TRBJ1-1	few	CASNPGQGMNTEAFF	TGTGCCAGCAATCCGGGACAGGGGATGAACACTGAAGCTTTCTTT